The 18 T cell receptor beta chains listed next were all sequenced from one sample in a study of identical twins (dated by TCRdb to the mid-2010s). Library creation used 5' RACE. Sequencing relied on an Illumina HiSeq 2000. Clones were called with MiXCR by TCRdb after fastp trimmed the public reads at Q25, and only in-frame beta chains were retained. Rows are unified per CDR3 protein, each entry keeping the most common DNA and genes. The sample yields 500,000 to 600,000 distinct CDR3 sequences; roughly 21% were counted once. The ten largest clones take up around 0.9% of the sample. The data also belong to a second study, concerning T cells expressing NK-cell markers.

Sequencing was carried out using CD4+ T cells sorted from blood. These TCRs come from a woman between 18 and 29 years old in good health.

The chain links TRBV4-3 to TRBJ1-1, with D perhaps TRBD1 (6 bases). V lost 0 bases and J lost 1, with 9 bases in between. Germline V gene lookup returns CDR1 LGHNA and CDR2 YSLEER. This CDR3 is 15 amino acids long. This chain's CDR3 is CASSQDQGRNTEAFF. In DNA, the CDR3 is TGCGCCAGCAGCCAAGATCAGGGGAGGAACACTGAAGCTTTCTTT.

This rearrangement joins TRBV6-5 to TRBJ2-4; D is unresolved. The ends were cut back, 10 bases at V and 5 bases at J, with 12 bases in the middle. From germline, CDR1 is MNHEY and CDR2 SVGAGI. The CDR3 length is 12 residues. Written as DNA, the CDR3 is TGTGCCACCGGCACTACCCAAAACATTCAGTACTTC. It is translated as CATGTTQNIQYF.

The rearrangement uses TRBV7-8 and TRBJ1-6; D ambiguous. Trimming cost V 1 base and J 10 bases, with 11 bases left between them. This CDR3 contains 14 residues. The germline V gene encodes CDR1 SGHVS and CDR2 FQNEAQ. This CDR3 reads CASSLGASRSPLHF. In DNA form, the CDR3 reads TGTGCCAGCAGCTTAGGGGCCAGTAGATCACCCCTCCACTTT.

The chain links TRBV5-1 to TRBJ2-7; 7 nucleotides align to TRBD1. This CDR3 region has 15 residues. V lost 4 bases, J lost 6 bases, and 13 bases stayed unmatched. Germline loops: CDR1 SGHRS, CDR2 YFSETQ. DNA for the CDR3: TGCGCCAGCAGCGTCCAGACAGGGATTTCTTCCGAGCAGTACTTC. Its protein is CASSVQTGISSEQYF.

The chain joins TRBV20-1 to TRBJ2-7; TRBD2 matches at 8 bases. Losses at the gene ends were 0 bases for V and 2 bases for J; bases not matched to a gene: 6. In germline, CDR1 is DFQATT, CDR2 SNEGSKA (reference sequence). The CDR3 runs to 15 residues. The CDR3 here is CSARDAASGPYEQYF. For the CDR3, the DNA is TGCAGTGCTAGAGATGCGGCTAGCGGGCCCTACGAGCAGTACTTC.

The chain is built from TRBV7-2 and TRBJ2-5; D not certain. V dropped 5 bases and J dropped 2 bases, with 15 bases sitting between them. This CDR3 has 15 residues. The germline V gene encodes CDR1 SGHTA and CDR2 FQGNSA. In DNA, the CDR3 is TGTGCCAGCAGCCCCTTCTCAGCCAGTCAAGAGACCCAGTACTTC. Its protein is CASSPFSASQETQYF.

V gene TRBV20-1 combines with J gene TRBJ2-2; possibly TRBD2 for D (6 bases). The CDR3 is made up of 14 amino acids. Trimming pared 6 bases from V and 0 bases from J, leaving 11 bases between. Germline V gene lookup returns CDR1 DFQATT and CDR2 SNEGSKA (reference sequence). CDR3 amino acids: CSAALAANTGELFF. Written as DNA, the CDR3 is TGCAGTGCCGCCTTAGCGGCGAACACCGGGGAGCTGTTTTTT.

In this sample, this clonotype turned up many times. The V and J genes are TRBV15 and TRBJ2-1; D is uncertain. Germline V lookup: CDR1 LNHNV, CDR2 YYDKDF (reference sequence). The V end lost 1 base, the J end lost 8 bases, and 9 bases lay between the germline ends. This CDR3 contains 13 residues. The CDR3 region has the DNA TGTGCCACCAGCAGAGCTCAGCTCTATGAGCAGTTCTTC. Translating gives CATSRAQLYEQFF.

The genes are TRBV12-3 or TRBV12-4 and TRBJ2-3, with D tentatively TRBD1 (6 bases). Trimming removed 3 bases at V and 0 bases at J, with 10 bases between. The CDR3 length is 15 residues. The CDR3 reads CASSFQTGSTDTQYF. DNA for the CDR3: TGTGCCAGCAGTTTCCAGACAGGAAGCACAGATACGCAGTATTTT.

The rearrangement links TRBV20-1 to TRBJ2-1; TRBD2 aligns across 7 bases. The CDR3 has 14 residues. V gave up 4 bases and J gave up 4 bases; unmatched junction bases: 7. Germline CDR1 is DFQATT and CDR2 is SNEGSKA (reference sequence). The CDR3 here is CSATPAGIYNEQFF. In nucleotides, the CDR3 is TGCAGTGCTACCCCAGCGGGGATATACAATGAGCAGTTCTTC.

This clonotype appeared a few times. This rearrangement joins TRBV12-3 or TRBV12-4 to TRBJ2-5; 11 nucleotides match TRBD2. CDR3 length: 16 amino acids. V shed 8 bases, J shed 1 base, and the junction held 9 bases outside the gene matches. The CDR3 DNA follows: TGTGCCAGCCGCACTAGCGGGAGTATCGGCCAAGAGACCCAGTACTTC. This codes for CASRTSGSIGQETQYF.

The chain combines TRBV6-5 with TRBJ2-7; unclear D gene. The germline CDR1 and CDR2 sequences are MNHEY and SVGAGI. V was cut by 2 bases and J by 2 bases, with 13 bases left in between. The CDR3 sequence is 15 residues long. The CDR3 coding sequence is TGTGCCAGCAGTTACGCACAGCGCTCCCCCTACGAGCAGTACTTC. Its translation is CASSYAQRSPYEQYF.

This clonotype was detected a few times. The rearrangement uses TRBV6-1 and TRBJ2-7, with D possibly being TRBD1 (5 bases). The germline V gene encodes CDR1 MNHNS and CDR2 SASEGT. The CDR3 has 15 amino acids. Trimming took off 8 bases at V and 5 bases at J, with 22 bases between the two ends. CDR3 nucleotides: TGTGCCAGCGGGCGTGTGTATCAGGGTCCCAACGAGCAGTACTTC. Its translation: CASGRVYQGPNEQYF.

This clonotype was detected a few times. V gene TRBV19 combines with J gene TRBJ2-7, with D possibly being TRBD1 or TRBD2 (5 bases each). CDR3 length: 15 residues. Trimming left V 5 bases short and J 7 bases short, with 21 bases between. From germline, CDR1 is LNHDA and CDR2 SQIVND (reference sequence). The CDR3 is CASSRLDSGKGEQYF. The CDR3 DNA sequence: TGTGCCAGTAGTCGCCTGGACTCCGGGAAGGGGGAGCAGTACTTC.

This clonotype was picked up a small number of times. CDR3 coding DNA: TGTGCCAGCAGTTACTCGACAGGGGGTAATTCACCCCTCCACTTT. Translating it yields CASSYSTGGNSPLHF. The chain combines TRBV6-5 with TRBJ1-6, with 9 positions matching TRBD1. V lost 0 bases to trimming and J lost 6 bases; unmatched junction nucleotides: 0. Germline lookup yields CDR1 MNHEY and CDR2 SVGAGI. This CDR3 contains 15 residues.

This clonotype was seen more than once but under ten times. This chain joins TRBV6-2 or TRBV6-3 and TRBJ1-1; D is possibly TRBD1 (6 bases). Germline assignment: CDR1 MNHEY and CDR2 SVGEGT. The CDR3 runs 15 residues. Trimming shortened V by 6 bases and J by 1 base, and 15 bases separated the two germline ends. CDR3 sequence (DNA): TGTGCCAGCAGGCCGGGGGGAGGGGGGAACACTGAAGCTTTCTTT. It codes for CASRPGGGGNTEAFF.

This clonotype was seen repeatedly, ten times or more. This rearrangement joins TRBV3-1 to TRBJ1-4, with D tentatively TRBD1 (5 bases). Germline lookup yields CDR1 LGHDT and CDR2 YNNKEL (reference sequence). The germline V and J ends were trimmed by 1 base and 1 base, with 10 bases remaining between them. The CDR3 consists of 16 residues. Here the CDR3 reads CASSQGFGGTNEKLFF. The DNA for the CDR3 is TGTGCCAGCAGCCAAGGTTTCGGGGGAACTAATGAAAAACTGTTTTTT.

In this sample, this clonotype turned up a few times. The chain joins TRBV9 to TRBJ2-3; 7 bases agree with TRBD2. Unmatched junction bases numbered 3, after V lost 2 bases and J lost 3 bases. Germline CDR1 SGDLS, CDR2 YYNGEE. The CDR3 is made up of 14 amino acids. The CDR3 here is CASSVRGRTDTQYF. The CDR3 DNA reads TGTGCCAGCAGCGTGCGGGGGAGGACAGATACGCAGTATTTT.